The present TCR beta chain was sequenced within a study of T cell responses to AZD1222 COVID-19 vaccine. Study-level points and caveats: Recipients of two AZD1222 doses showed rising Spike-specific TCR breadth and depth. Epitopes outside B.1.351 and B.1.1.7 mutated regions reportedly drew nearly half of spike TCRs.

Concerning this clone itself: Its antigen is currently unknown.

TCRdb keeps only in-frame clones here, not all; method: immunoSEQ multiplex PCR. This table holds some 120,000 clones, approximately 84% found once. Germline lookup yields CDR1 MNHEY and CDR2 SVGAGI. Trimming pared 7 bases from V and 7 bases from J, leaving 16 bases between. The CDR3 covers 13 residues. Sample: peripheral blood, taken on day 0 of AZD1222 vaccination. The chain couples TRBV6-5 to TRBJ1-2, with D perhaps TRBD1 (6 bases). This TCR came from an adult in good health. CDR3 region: CASISGEVAGYTF. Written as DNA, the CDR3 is TGTGCCAGCATCTCAGGGGAGGTGGCTGGCTACACCTTC.